This T cell receptor (beta chain) appears in the sequencing data of a study of identical twins. Study results and caveats: Out-of-frame sharing of TCR alpha in monozygotic twins was underestimated by models. The study found excess low generation probability among twin-shared out-of-frame alpha sequences.

This CDR3 comprises 13 residues. The germline V and J ends were trimmed by 2 bases and 5 bases, with 10 bases remaining between them. Germline V gives CDR1 DFQATT, CDR2 SNEGSKA (reference sequence). It was template switching that added a universal primer site, and there were unique molecular identifiers on the cDNA. From the 5' RACE reads, TCRdb called clonotypes with MiXCR, one entry per CDR3 protein. The profile shows fewer than 350,000 distinct CDR3 sequences, about 8% of them singletons. At least ten counts were recorded for this clonotype. Its antigen is not identified. The data were also submitted as part of a second study, on yellow fever vaccine responses in identical twins.

The sequenced material came from memory (CD45RO+) T cells sorted from blood. The V and J genes are TRBV20-1 and TRBJ2-4; possible D gene TRBD2, 6 bases. This receptor was taken from a woman aged 18-29 years in good health. The CDR3 is CSARRGGENIQYF. The DNA for the CDR3 is TGCAGTGCTAGAAGGGGAGGAGAAAACATTCAGTACTTC.